The TCR beta chain under discussion was sequenced for a study of blood T cell repertoires in COVID-19. Study at large: Sample material is recorded as cDNA or gDNA derived from T cells, B-cell-depleted T cells, or PBMCs.

Germline assignment: CDR1 SGHRS and CDR2 YFSETQ. The CDR3 consists of 16 residues. The ends lost 4 bases at V and 8 bases at J; junction bases unmatched: 14. Data came from immunoSEQ multiplex PCR; TCRdb stores just in-frame clones and leaves some out. This sample has more than 70,000 clones, with about 89% found just once. This receptor was taken from a woman between 50 and 59 years old in a cohort sampled during active COVID-19. The V call is TRBV5-1, the J call TRBJ2-1; 8 positions match TRBD2. The sequenced sample was peripheral blood. The CDR3 DNA follows: TGCGCCAGCAGCAGCACCGGGACTAGGAGGACGGATGAGCAGTTCTTC. Translated, it gives CASSSTGTRRTDEQFF.